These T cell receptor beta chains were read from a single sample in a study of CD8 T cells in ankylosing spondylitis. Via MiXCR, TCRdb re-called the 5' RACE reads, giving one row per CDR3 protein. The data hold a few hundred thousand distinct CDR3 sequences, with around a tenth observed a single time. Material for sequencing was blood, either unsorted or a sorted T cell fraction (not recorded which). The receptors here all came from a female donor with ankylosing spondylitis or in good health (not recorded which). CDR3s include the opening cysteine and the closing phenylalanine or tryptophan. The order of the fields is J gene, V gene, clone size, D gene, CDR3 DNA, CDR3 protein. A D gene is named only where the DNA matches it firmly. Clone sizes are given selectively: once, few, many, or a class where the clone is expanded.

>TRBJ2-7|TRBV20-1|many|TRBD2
TGCAGTGCTTATCTAGCGGGGGGGAACTACGAGCAGTACTTC
CSAYLAGGNYEQYF
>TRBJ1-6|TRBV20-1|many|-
TGCAGTGCTAGCCCTGGGGGTTCACCCCTCCACTTT
CSASPGGSPLHF
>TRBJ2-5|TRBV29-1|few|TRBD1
TGCAGCGTTGCAGGGGGAGAGACCCAGTACTTC
CSVAGGETQYF
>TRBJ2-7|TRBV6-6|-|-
TGTGCCAGCAGTCACGGGGGCCACGAGCAGTACTTC
CASSHGGHEQYF
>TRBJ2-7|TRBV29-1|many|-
TGCAGCGCAACAGAAGTCTACGAGCAGTACTTC
CSATEVYEQYF
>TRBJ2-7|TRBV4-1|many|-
TGCGCCAGCAGCCACGCAGGGGTGACGAGGTCCTACGAGCAGTACTTC
CASSHAGVTRSYEQYF
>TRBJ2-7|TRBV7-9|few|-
TGTGCCAGCAGCTCCACCCCGGGTAGCAGTCACTCCTACGAGCAGTACTTC
CASSSTPGSSHSYEQYF
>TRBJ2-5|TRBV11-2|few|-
TGTGCCAGCAGCTTACTTGGGCCTATCCAAGAGACCCAGTACTTC
CASSLLGPIQETQYF
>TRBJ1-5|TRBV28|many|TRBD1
TGTGCCAGCAGTACACAGGGGGCCGGTCAGCCCCAGCATTTT
CASSTQGAGQPQHF
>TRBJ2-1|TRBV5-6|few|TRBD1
TGTGCCAGCAGACGGACAGGTAATGAGCAGTTCTTC
CASRRTGNEQFF
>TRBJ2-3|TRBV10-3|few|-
TGTGCCATCAGTGATAGGGTGGACGGGTCAGATACGCAGTATTTT
CAISDRVDGSDTQYF
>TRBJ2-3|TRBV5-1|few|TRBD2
TGCGCCAGCAGCTTGCCGGGAGGAACCCTCCGCACAGATACGCAGTATTTT
CASSLPGGTLRTDTQYF